The present TCR beta chain was sequenced within a study of PD-L1 blockade in urothelial cancer. The ends were cut back, 0 bases at V and 4 bases at J, with 17 bases in the middle. This CDR3 region has 17 residues. Germline V lookup: CDR1 ENHRY, CDR2 SYGVKD. Sequenced by immunoSEQ multiplex PCR; TCRdb stores in-frame clones only, minus some. The sample has about 51,000 clones; approximately 84% are singletons. V gene TRBV10-3 combines with J gene TRBJ2-3, with a possible D match to TRBD2 (5 bases). This receptor was obtained from a man aged 60-69 years with urothelial cancer. The sequencing here drew on PBMCs, taken around atezolizumab (anti-PD-L1) treatment. CDR3 protein: CAISESSGGRVADTQYF. The CDR3 region has the DNA TGTGCCATCAGTGAGTCGTCAGGTGGGAGAGTAGCAGATACGCAGTATTTT.